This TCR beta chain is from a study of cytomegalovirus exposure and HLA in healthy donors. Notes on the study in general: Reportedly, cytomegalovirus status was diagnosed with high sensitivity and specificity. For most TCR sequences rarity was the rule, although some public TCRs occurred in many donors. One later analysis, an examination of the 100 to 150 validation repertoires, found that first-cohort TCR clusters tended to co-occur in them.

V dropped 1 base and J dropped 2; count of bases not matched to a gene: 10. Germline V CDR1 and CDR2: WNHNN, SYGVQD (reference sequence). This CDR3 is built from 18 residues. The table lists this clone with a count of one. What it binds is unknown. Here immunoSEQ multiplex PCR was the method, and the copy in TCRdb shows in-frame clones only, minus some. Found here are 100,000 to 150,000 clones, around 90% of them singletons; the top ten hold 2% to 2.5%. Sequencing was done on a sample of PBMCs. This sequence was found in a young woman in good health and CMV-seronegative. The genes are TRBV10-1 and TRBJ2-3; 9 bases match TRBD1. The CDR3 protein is CASSELPTGGLITDTQYF. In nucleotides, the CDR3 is TGCGCCAGCAGTGAGTTACCCACAGGGGGCCTAATCACAGATACGCAGTATTTT.